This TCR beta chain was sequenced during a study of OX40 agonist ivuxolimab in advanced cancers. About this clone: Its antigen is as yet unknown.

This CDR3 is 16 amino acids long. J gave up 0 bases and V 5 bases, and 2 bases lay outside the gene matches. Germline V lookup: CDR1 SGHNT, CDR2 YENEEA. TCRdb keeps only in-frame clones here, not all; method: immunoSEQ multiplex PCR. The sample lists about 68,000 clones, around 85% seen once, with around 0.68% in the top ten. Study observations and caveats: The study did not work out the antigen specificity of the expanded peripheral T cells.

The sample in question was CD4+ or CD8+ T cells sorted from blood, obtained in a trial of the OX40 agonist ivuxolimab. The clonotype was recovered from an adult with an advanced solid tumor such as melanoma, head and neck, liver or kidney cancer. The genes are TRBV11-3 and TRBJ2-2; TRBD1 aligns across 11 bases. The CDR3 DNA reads TGTGCCAGCAGCCCGGGACAGGGGGCGAACACCGGGGAGCTGTTTTTT. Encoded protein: CASSPGQGANTGELFF.